This entry describes one T cell receptor beta chain. What it binds is not known. With 5 bases clipped from V and 2 bases from J, the junction kept 10 bases outside the gene matches. This CDR3 comprises 16 residues. Germline CDR1 and CDR2: SGHTA and FQGNSA. The sample originates from a study of T-cell memory formation after mild COVID-19. Study conclusions and caveats: Researchers found some responding clones in pre-infection memory, a sign that cross-reactive memory joined.

TCRdb redid the calling of the 5' RACE reads with MiXCR, one entry per CDR3 protein. There are about 420,000 distinct CDR3 sequences in the sample; less than 25% occur only once, and over 10% lies in the top ten. Sequenced sample: PBMCs or a T cell subset sorted from them (not recorded which). The sequence derives from an adult woman who had mild COVID-19 (a few samples of this study predate the infection). Cell type and time point are not known. This chain connects TRBV7-2 to TRBJ2-5; TRBD1 matches at 8 bases. The CDR3 DNA reads as TGTGCCAGCAGCGCCCACAGGGGGTTGTATCAAGAGACCCAGTACTTC. This gives the protein CASSAHRGLYQETQYF. Based on the CDR3 plus reference TRBV7-2 and TRBJ2-5, the full variable domain is GAGVSQSPSNKVTEKGKDVELRCDPISGHTALYWYRQSLGQGLEFLIYFQGNSAPDKSGLPSDRFSAERTGGSVSTLTIQRTQQEDSAVYLCASSAHRGLYQETQYFGPGTRLLVL.